The clone carrying this T cell receptor (beta chain) was seen once. The CDR3 contains 13 residues. The V segment lost 5 bases and the J segment 6 bases; nucleotides outside the gene matches: 5. Germline V lookup: CDR1 WNHNN, CDR2 SYGVQD (reference sequence). This sample stems from a study of blood T cell repertoires in COVID-19. Turning to the study itself: Whether acute or convalescent, the COVID-19 samples came from the United States, Italy and Spain.

Followed longitudinally, the Seattle patients had been enrolled during active infection. Clones were read by immunoSEQ multiplex PCR, and TCRdb kept only the in-frame ones, dropping some. The sample has about 440,000 clones, about nine tenths seen once. The sequenced sample consisted of peripheral blood. The J gene is TRBJ2-7, the V gene TRBV10-1, with 9 bases identical to TRBD1. The source of this sequence is a woman aged 50 to 60 with COVID-19, enrolled during active disease. The CDR3 region is CASSHMDRGEQYF. CDR3 nucleotide sequence: TGCGCCAGCAGTCATATGGACAGGGGCGAGCAGTACTTC.